This T cell receptor beta chain was profiled in a study of T-cell memory formation after mild COVID-19. Study overall: Clusters of TCRs were largely donor specific.

MiXCR was run by TCRdb on the 5' RACE reads, yielding one entry per CDR3 protein. The table records about 350,000 distinct CDR3 sequences, approximately 15% of them present only once. Germline V CDR1 and CDR2: MNHNS, SASEGT. This CDR3 region has 13 residues. The germline V and J ends were trimmed by 3 bases and 5 bases, with 8 bases remaining between them. The sequencing input was PBMCs or a T cell subset sorted from them (not recorded which). The sequence derives from a man between 18 and 35 years old who had mild COVID-19 (a few samples of this study predate the infection). Cell type and time point are not known. The chain couples TRBV6-1 to TRBJ2-1, with unresolved D. CDR3 sequence reads: CASSDGENNEQFF. The CDR3 nucleotides read TGTGCCAGCAGTGACGGTGAAAACAATGAGCAGTTCTTC.